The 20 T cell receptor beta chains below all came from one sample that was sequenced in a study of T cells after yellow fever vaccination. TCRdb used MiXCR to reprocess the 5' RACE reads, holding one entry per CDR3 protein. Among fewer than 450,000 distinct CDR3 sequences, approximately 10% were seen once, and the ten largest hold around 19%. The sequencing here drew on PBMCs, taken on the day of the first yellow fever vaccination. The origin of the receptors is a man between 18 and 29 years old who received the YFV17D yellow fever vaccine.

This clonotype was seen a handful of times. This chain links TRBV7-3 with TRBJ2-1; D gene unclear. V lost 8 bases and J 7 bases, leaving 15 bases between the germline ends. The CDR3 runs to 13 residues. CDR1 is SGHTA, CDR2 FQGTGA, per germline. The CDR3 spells CASQSPDTNEQFF. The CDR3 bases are TGTGCCAGCCAATCCCCGGATACTAATGAGCAGTTCTTC.

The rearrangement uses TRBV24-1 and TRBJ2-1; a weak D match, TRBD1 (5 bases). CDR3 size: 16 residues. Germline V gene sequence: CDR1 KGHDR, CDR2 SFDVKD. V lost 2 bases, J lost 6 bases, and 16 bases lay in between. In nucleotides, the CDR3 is TGTGCCACCAGTGATTCGAAGGGGTTCAGGGCCAATGAGCAGTTCTTC. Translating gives CATSDSKGFRANEQFF.

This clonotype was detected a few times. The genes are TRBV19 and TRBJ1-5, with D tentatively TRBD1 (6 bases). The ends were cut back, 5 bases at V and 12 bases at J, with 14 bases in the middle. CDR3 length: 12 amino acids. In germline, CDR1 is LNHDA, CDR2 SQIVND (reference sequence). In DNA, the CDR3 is TGTGCCAGTAGTCAGGGGCGGGAGGTCCAGCATTTT. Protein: CASSQGREVQHF. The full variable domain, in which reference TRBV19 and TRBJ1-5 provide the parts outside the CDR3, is DGGITQSPKYLFRKEGQNVTLSCEQNLNHDAMYWYRQDPGQGLRLIYYSQIVNDFQKGDIAEGYSVSREKKESFPLTVTSAQKNPTAFYLCASSQGREVQHFGDGTRLSIL.

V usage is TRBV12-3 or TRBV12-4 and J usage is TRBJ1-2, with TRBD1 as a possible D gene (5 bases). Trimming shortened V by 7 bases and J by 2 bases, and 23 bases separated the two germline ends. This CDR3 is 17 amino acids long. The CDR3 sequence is CASIRGAGSLVNYGYTF. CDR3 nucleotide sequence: TGTGCCAGCATCCGAGGCGCAGGGTCCCTTGTCAACTATGGCTACACCTTC.

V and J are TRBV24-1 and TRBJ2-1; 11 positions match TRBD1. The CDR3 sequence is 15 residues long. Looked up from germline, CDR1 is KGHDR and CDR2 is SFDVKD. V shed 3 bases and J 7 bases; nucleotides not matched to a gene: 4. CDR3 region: CATSDGQGARNEQFF. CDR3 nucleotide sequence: TGTGCCACCAGTGATGGACAGGGGGCCAGGAATGAGCAGTTCTTC.

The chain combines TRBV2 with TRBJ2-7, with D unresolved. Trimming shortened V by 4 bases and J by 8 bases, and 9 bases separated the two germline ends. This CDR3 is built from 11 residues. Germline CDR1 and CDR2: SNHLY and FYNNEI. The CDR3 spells CASSVGGQQYV. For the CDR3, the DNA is TGTGCCAGCAGTGTCGGTGGGCAGCAGTACGTC.

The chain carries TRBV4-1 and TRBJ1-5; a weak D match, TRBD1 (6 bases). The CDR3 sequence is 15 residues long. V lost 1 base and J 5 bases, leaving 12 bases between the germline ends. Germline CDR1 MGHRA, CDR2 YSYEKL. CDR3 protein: CASSQGHREYQPQHF. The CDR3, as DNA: TGCGCCAGCAGCCAAGGTCACAGGGAGTATCAGCCCCAGCATTTT.

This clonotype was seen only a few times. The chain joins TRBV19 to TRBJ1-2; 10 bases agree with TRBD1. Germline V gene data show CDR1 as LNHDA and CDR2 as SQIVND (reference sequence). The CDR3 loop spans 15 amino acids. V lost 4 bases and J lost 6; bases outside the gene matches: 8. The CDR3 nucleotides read TGTGCCAGTAGTACCGACAGGGGGCTCGGTAATGGCTACACCTTC. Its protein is CASSTDRGLGNGYTF.

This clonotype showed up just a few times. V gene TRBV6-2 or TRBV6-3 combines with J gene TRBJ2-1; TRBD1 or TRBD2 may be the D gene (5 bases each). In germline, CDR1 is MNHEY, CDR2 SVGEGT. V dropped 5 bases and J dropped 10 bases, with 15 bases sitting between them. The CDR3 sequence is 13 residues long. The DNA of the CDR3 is TGTGCCAGCAGTGGCGGGTGGGGCTTGGAGCAGTTCTTC. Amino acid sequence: CASSGGWGLEQFF.

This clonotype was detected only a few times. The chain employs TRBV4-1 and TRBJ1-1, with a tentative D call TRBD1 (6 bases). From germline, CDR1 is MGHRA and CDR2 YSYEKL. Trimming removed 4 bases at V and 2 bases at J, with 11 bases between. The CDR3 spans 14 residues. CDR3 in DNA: TGCGCCAGCAGCCCTACAGGGTTTAACACTGAAGCTTTCTTT. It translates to CASSPTGFNTEAFF.

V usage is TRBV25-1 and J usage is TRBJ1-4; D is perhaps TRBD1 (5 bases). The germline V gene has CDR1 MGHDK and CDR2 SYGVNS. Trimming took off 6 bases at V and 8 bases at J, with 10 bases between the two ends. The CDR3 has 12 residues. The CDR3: CASRRQNEKLFF. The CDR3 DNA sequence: TGTGCCAGCAGGAGACAGAACGAAAAACTGTTTTTT.

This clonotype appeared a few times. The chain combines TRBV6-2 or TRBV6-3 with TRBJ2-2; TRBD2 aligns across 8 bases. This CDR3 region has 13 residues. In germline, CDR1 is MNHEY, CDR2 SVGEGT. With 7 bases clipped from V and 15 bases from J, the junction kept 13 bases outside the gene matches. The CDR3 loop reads CASTDAGGWLVFF. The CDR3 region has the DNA TGTGCCAGCACCGACGCGGGGGGCTGGTTGGTGTTTTTT.

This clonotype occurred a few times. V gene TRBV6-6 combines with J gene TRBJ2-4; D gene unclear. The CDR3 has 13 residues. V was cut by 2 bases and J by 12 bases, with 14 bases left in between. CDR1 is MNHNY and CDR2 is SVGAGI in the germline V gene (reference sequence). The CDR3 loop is CASSYGSRFAQYF. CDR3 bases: TGTGCCAGCAGTTACGGTAGTCGGTTCGCTCAGTACTTC.

In DNA form, the CDR3 reads TGTGCCATCAGTGATGCAGGGGGCTCTGGGGCCAACGTCCTGACTTTC. As protein: CAISDAGGSGANVLTF. The V call is TRBV10-3, the J call TRBJ2-6, with 7 bases aligning to TRBD1. Germline CDR1 and CDR2: ENHRY and SYGVKD. The CDR3 sequence is 16 residues long. V gave up 3 bases and J gave up 0 bases; unmatched junction bases: 2.

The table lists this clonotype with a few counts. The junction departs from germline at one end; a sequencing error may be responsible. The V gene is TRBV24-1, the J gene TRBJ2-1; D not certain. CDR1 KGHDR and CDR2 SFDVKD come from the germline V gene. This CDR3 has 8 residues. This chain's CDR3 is CARRRRSF. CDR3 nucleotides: TGTGCCCGCCGTCGGCGGTCCTTC.

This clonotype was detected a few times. CDR3 coding DNA: TGCGCCAGCAGCTTGGGGAGCGGGGCGCCGGATACGCAGTATTTT. Residues: CASSLGSGAPDTQYF. The chain has TRBV5-1 and TRBJ2-3; TRBD2 agrees at 7 bases. Germline CDR1 is SGHRS and CDR2 is YFSETQ. The length of the CDR3 is 15 residues. The J segment lost 6 bases and the V segment lost 0 bases, leaving 7 bases of the junction unmatched.

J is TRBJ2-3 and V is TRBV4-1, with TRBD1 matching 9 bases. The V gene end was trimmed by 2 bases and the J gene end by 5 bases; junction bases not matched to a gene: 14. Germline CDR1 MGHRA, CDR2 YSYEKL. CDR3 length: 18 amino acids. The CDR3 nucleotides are TGCGCCAGCAGCCAATCACCCGGGACAGGGTTCGACGAAGATACGCAGTATTTT. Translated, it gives CASSQSPGTGFDEDTQYF.

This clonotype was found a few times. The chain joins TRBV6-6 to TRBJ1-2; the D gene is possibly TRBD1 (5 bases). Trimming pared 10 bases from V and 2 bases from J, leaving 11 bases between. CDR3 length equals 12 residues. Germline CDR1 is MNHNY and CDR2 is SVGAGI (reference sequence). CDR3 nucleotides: TGTGCCACCAGCCGGGGGAACTATGGCTACACCTTC. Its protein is CATSRGNYGYTF.

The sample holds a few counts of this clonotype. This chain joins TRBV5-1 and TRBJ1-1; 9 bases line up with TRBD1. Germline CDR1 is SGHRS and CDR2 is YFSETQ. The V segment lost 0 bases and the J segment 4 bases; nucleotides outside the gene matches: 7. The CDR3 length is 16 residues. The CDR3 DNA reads TGCGCCAGCAGCTTGGGGGGGGGACAGGGTTTCACTGAAGCTTTCTTT. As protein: CASSLGGGQGFTEAFF.

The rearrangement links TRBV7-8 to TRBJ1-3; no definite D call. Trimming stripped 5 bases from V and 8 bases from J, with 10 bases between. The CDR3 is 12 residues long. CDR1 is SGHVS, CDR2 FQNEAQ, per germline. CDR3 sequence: CASSQAWDTIYF. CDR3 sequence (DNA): TGTGCCAGCAGCCAAGCGTGGGACACCATATATTTT.